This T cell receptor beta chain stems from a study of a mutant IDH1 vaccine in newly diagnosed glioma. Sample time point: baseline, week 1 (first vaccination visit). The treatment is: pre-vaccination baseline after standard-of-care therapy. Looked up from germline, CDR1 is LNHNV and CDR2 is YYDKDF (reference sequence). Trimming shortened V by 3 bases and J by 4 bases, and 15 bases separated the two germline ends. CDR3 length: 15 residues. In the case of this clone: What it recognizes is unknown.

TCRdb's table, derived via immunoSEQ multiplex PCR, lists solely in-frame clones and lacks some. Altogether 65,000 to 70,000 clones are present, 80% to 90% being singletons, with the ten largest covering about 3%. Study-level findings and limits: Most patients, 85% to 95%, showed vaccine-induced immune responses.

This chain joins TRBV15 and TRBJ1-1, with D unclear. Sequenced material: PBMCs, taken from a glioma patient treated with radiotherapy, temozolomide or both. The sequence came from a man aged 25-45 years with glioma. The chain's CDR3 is CATSSESATGTEAFF. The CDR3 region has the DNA TGTGCCACCAGCAGCGAGTCCGCGACTGGCACTGAAGCTTTCTTT.